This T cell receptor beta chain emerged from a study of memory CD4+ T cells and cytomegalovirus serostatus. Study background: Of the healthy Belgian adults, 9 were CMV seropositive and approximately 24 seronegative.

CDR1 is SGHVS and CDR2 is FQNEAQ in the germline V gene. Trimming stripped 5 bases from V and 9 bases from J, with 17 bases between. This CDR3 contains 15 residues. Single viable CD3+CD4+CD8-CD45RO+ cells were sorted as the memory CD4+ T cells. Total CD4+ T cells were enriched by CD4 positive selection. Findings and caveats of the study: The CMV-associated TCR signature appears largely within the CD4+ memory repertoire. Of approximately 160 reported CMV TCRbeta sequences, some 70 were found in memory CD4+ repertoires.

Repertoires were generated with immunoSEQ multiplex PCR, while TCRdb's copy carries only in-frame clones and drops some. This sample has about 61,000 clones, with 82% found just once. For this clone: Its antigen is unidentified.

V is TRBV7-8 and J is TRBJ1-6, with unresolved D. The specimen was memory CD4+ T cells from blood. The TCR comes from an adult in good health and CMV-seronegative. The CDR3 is CASSGDRSARSPLHF. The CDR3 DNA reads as TGTGCCAGCAGCGGAGATCGGTCGGCGCGTTCACCCCTCCACTTT.